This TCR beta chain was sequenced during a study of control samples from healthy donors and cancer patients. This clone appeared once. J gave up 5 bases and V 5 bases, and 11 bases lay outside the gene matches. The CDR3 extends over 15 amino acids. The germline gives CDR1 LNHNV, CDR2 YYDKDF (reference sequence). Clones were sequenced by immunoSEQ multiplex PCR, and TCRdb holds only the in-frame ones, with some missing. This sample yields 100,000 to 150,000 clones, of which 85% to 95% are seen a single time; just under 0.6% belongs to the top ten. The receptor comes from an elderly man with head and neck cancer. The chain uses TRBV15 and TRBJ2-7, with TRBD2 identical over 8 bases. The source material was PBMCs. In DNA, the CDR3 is TGTGCCACCAGCGTCGTCGCGGGGGGACGAAACGAGCAGTACTTC. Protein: CATSVVAGGRNEQYF.